Many counts were recorded for the clone carrying this T cell receptor beta chain. Its antigen remains unknown. This record belongs to a study of T-cell reconstitution after alpha-beta-depleted transplantation in children. General study results and limits: The main origin of T-cell counts and diversity one year after transplant was newly produced T cells. Alpha-beta T cells present about two months after transplant were reported to originate from several hundred expanded graft clones. Some patients' high day-60 TCRbeta diversity was traced to surviving recipient T cells and thymic progenitors.

The CDR3 covers 11 residues. Per the germline V gene, CDR1 is SGHTS and CDR2 is YDEGEE. Trimming shortened V by 5 bases and J by 4 bases, and 4 bases separated the two germline ends. Preparation of the TCRbeta library was carried out with unique molecular identifiers. TCRdb passed the PCR reads through MiXCR, listing each CDR3 protein once. The sample carries hundreds of thousands of distinct CDR3 sequences, 11% recorded once. The sample consisted of peripheral blood, taken 180 days after TCRalphabeta/CD19-depleted stem cell transplant. The source is a male patient between 2 and 15 years old who had a stem cell transplant for chronic granulomatous disease, so the T cells may come from the graft donor. The chain employs TRBV5-8 and TRBJ1-5, with D unclear. The CDR3 loop is CASRENQPQHF. The CDR3 coding sequence is TGTGCCAGCAGGGAGAATCAGCCCCAGCATTTT.